Listed below are T cell receptor beta chains from one sample, sequenced in a study of blood T cells in healthy people across ages. In TCRdb, the 5' RACE reads were re-called with MiXCR into one record per CDR3 protein. The sample shows 1.5 million to 2 million distinct CDR3 sequences, 35% to 50% of them seen only once. Input material: blood. These TCRs come from a human donor in good health. The CDR3 runs from the conserved cysteine through the conserved F or W. D genes are given only for firm matches. Some rows have no size entry. The others give once, few or many, or a class for an expanded clone.

clone size	J gene	D gene	V gene	CDR3 protein	CDR3 DNA
-	TRBJ2-1	TRBD2	TRBV20-1	CSAGGLAGAGRQFF	TGCAGTGCTGGGGGACTAGCGGGGGCCGGTAGGCAGTTCTTC
-	TRBJ2-3	TRBD1	TRBV7-2	CASSPAGTGSTDTQYF	TGTGCCAGCAGCCCAGCCGGGACAGGGAGCACAGATACGCAGTATTTT
many	TRBJ2-3	TRBD2	TRBV27	CASSSFDRPSGGRDTQYF	TGTGCCAGCAGTTCCTTCGATCGGCCTAGCGGGGGGAGAGATACGCAGTATTTT
-	TRBJ2-3	-	TRBV4-3	CASSLQGTTVGDTQYF	TGCGCCAGCAGCTTACAGGGTACGACCGTGGGAGATACGCAGTATTTT
-	TRBJ2-4	-	TRBV7-9	CASSWLSAQYNEQYF	TGTGCCAGCAGCTGGTTATCGGCTCAGTACAATGAGCAGTACTTC
-	TRBJ1-1	-	TRBV7-2	CASSFSPSNTEAFF	TGTGCCAGCAGCTTTAGCCCATCGAACACTGAAGCTTTCTTT
few	TRBJ2-5	TRBD1	TRBV15	CATTTDRALREQYF	TGTGCCACCACCACGGACAGGGCGCTTCGGGAGCAGTACTTC
many	TRBJ2-3	-	TRBV25-1	CASSEYPRQVGTDTQYF	TGTGCCAGCAGTGAATATCCGAGGCAGGTGGGCACAGATACGCAGTATTTT
-	TRBJ1-4	-	TRBV7-9	CASSQAGTPHEKLFF	TGTGCCAGCAGCCAAGCCGGGACCCCGCATGAAAAACTGTTTTTT
-	TRBJ1-2	TRBD1	TRBV7-9	CASSQQPGQGYGYTF	TGTGCCAGCAGCCAGCAACCGGGACAGGGATATGGCTACACCTTC